This T cell receptor (beta chain) was sequenced for a study of CD8 T cells in Susac syndrome. CD8+ and CD4+ T cells circulating in blood were sequenced for TCR beta. Multiple sclerosis controls were treatment-naive patients with stable or active relapsing-remitting disease. RNA, at about 0.5 to 1 ug, was reverse transcribed with random hexamers. TCRdb processed the immunoSEQ multiplex PCR reads anew with MiXCR; each CDR3 protein has one entry. The table shows about 300,000 distinct CDR3 sequences, with 92% occurring only once. Germline CDR1 is SGHTA and CDR2 is FQGTGA. V was cut by 5 bases and J by 2 bases, with 9 bases left in between. The CDR3 has 13 amino acids.

The clonotype originates from a human donor with multiple sclerosis. The sequenced sample consisted of CD4+ T cells from PBMCs. This chain joins TRBV7-3 and TRBJ2-5; D is uncertain. In DNA form, the CDR3 reads TGTGCCAGCAGCCCATCCAATCAAGAGACCCAGTACTTC. Its translation: CASSPSNQETQYF.